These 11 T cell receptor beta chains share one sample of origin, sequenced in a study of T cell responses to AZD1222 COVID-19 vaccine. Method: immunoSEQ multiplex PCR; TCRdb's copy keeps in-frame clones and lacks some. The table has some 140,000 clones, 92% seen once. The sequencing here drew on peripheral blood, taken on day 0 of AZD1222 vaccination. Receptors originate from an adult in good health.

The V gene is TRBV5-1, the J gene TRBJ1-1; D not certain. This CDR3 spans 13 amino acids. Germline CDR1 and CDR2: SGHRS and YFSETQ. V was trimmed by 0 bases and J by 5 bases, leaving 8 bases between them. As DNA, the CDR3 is TGCGCCAGCAGCTTGGCTACAGTGACTGAAGCTTTCTTT. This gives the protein CASSLATVTEAFF. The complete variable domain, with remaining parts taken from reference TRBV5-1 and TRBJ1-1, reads KAGVTQTPRYLIKTRGQQVTLSCSPISGHRSVSWYQQTPGQGLQFLFEYFSETQRNKGNFPGRFSGRQFSNSRSEMNVSTLELGDSALYLCASSLATVTEAFFGQGTRLTVV.

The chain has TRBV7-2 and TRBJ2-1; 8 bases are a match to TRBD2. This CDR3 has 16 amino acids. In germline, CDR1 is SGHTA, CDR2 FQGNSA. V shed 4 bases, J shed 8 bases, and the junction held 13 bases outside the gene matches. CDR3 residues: CASSSPSGRGLHEQFF. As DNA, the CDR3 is TGTGCCAGCAGCTCCCCCAGCGGGAGAGGATTACATGAGCAGTTCTTC.

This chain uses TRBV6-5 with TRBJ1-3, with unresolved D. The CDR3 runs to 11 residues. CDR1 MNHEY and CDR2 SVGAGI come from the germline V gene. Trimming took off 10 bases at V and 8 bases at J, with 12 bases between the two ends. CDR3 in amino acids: CATFRDDTIYF. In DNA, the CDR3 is TGTGCCACATTTCGTGATGACACCATATATTTT.

CDR3 sequence (DNA): TGTGCCAGCAGCTTGGGGACCGAGAGCTCCTACGAGCAGTACTTC. This translates into CASSLGTESSYEQYF. This chain links TRBV7-9 with TRBJ2-7; D is possibly TRBD1 or TRBD2 (5 bases each). The V gene lost 3 bases and the J gene lost 0 bases, with 12 bases spanning the gap. CDR1 and CDR2 from the germline V gene are SEHNR and FQNEAQ (reference sequence). CDR3 length: 15 amino acids.

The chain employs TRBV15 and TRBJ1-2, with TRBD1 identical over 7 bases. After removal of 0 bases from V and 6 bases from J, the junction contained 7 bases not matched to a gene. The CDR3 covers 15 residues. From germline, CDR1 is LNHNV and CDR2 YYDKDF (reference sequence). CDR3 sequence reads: CATSRDLRTGDGYTF. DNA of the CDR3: TGTGCCACCAGCAGAGATCTACGGACAGGAGATGGCTACACCTTC.

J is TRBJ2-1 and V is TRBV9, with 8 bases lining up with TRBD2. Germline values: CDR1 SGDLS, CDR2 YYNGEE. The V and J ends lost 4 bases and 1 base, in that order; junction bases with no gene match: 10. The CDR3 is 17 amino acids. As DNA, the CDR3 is TGTGCCAGCAGCAGAAAGCGGGAGACGAGTTCCTACAATGAGCAGTTCTTC. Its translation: CASSRKRETSSYNEQFF.

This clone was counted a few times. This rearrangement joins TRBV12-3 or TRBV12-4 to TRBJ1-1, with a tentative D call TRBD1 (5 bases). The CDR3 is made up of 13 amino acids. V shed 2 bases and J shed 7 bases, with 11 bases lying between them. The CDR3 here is CASSLKGRVEAFF. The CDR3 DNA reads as TGTGCCAGCAGTTTAAAGGGGAGGGTTGAAGCTTTCTTT.

CDR3 DNA: TGTGCCAGCAGCTTGACAGGGATCTCTGGAAACACCATATATTTT. Protein sequence: CASSLTGISGNTIYF. This chain links TRBV5-8 with TRBJ1-3; TRBD1 might be the D (6 bases). Trimming pared 1 base from V and 0 bases from J, leaving 8 bases between. This CDR3 contains 15 residues. In germline, CDR1 is SGHTS, CDR2 YDEGEE.

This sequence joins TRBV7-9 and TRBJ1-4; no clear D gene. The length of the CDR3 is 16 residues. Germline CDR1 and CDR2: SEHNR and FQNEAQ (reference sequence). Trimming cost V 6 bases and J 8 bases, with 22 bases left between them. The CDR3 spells CASSSGSTLLGEKLFF. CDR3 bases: TGTGCCAGCAGTTCCGGGTCCACTCTTTTAGGGGAAAAACTGTTTTTT.

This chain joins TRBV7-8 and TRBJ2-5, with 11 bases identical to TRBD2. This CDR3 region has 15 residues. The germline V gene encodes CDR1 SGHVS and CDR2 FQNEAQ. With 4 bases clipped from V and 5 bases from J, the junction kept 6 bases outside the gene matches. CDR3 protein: CASSSQVAGGETQYF. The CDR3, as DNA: TGTGCCAGCAGCTCCCAAGTAGCGGGAGGGGAGACCCAGTACTTC.

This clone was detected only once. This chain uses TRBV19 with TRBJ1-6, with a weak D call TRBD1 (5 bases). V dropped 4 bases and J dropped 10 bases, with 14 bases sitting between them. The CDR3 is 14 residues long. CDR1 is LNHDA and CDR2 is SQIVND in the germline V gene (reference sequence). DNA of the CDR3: TGTGCCAGTAGTACCTCGGGGGTAGGATCACCCCTCCACTTT. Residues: CASSTSGVGSPLHF.